Sequencing of this T cell receptor beta chain was carried out in a study of radiotherapy plus CTLA-4 blockade in lung cancer. This CDR3 has 16 residues. CDR1 and CDR2 (germline): SGDLS, YYNGEE. Unmatched junction bases numbered 5, after V lost 0 bases and J lost 2 bases. The table came from immunoSEQ multiplex PCR; TCRdb's copy has only in-frame clones and leaves some out. This sample carries fewer than 150,000 clones, approximately 80% of them seen once, and the ten largest clones take about 5.2%. Regarding this clone: Antigen: not known.

General observations from the study: Response, reportedly, was best predicted by interferon-beta along with early blood T cell clone dynamics.

The receptor was derived from a human donor with non-small cell lung cancer who had a partial response to radiotherapy plus ipilimumab. This chain uses TRBV9 with TRBJ2-1, with TRBD2 identical over 7 bases. Sample: peripheral blood, taken from a patient treated with radiotherapy plus ipilimumab. CDR3 loop: CASSVGAGIAYNEQFF. The DNA of the CDR3 is TGTGCCAGCAGCGTAGGAGCGGGGATCGCCTACAATGAGCAGTTCTTC.